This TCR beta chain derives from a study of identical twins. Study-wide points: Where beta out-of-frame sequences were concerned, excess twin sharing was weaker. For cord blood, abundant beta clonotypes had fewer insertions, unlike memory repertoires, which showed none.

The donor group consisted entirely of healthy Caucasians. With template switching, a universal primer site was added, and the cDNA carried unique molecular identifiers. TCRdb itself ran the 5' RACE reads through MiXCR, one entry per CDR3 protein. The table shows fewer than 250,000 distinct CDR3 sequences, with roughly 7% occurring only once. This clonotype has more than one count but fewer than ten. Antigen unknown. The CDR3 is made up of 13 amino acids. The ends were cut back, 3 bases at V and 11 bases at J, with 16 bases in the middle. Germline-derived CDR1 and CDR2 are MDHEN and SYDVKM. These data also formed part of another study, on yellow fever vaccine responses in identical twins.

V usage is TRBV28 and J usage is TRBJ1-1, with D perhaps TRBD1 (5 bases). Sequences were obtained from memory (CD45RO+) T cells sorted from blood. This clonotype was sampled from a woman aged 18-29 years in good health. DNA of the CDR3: TGTGCCAGCAGTTTGACAGCCTCCGAAAAGGCTTTCTTT. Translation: CASSLTASEKAFF.